This T cell receptor beta chain was obtained from a study of T cells in pancreatic ductal adenocarcinoma. Whole-study results and caveats: No significant tumor-blood clonality difference; means were about 0.1 and 0.07.

This table comes from immunoSEQ multiplex PCR, and its TCRdb copy is limited to in-frame clones, with some not included. The sample holds approximately 97,000 clones, about 95% seen once. Unmatched junction bases numbered 7, after V lost 3 bases and J lost 3 bases. This CDR3 has 16 amino acids. CDR1 and CDR2 from the germline V gene are SGHRS and YFSETQ. The selected patients with pancreatic ductal adenocarcinoma had surgery but no neoadjuvant therapy. The sample holds one count of this clone. Its antigen is unidentified. The chain is built from TRBV5-1 and TRBJ2-3; 10 positions agree with TRBD2. Source material: PBMCs. The sequence derives from a human donor with pancreatic ductal adenocarcinoma. The CDR3 here is CASSSTPGLATDTQYF. In nucleotides, the CDR3 is TGCGCCAGCAGCTCTACTCCGGGACTAGCGACAGATACGCAGTATTTT.